This T cell receptor beta chain was sequenced during a study of CD8+ T cells in alopecia areata. Study outcomes and limitations: Lesional tissue from the scalp (especially in alopecia totalis/universalis) showed higher clonality than normal scalp. Significant decreases in scalp clonality and expanded CD8+ clones followed tofacitinib treatment.

Reverse transcription of extracted RNA yielded cDNA, which provided the sequencing template. Measured with immunoSEQ multiplex PCR; TCRdb has only the in-frame clones, and not every one. The table has 150,000 or so clones, approximately 86% seen once. Notes on this clone: Its antigen is not identified.

Treatment meaning: oral pan-JAK inhibitor, 5-10 mg twice daily. The germline gives CDR1 GTSNPN, CDR2 SVGIG (reference sequence). The V end lost 0 bases, the J end lost 5 bases, and 4 bases lay between the germline ends. There are 11 residues in the CDR3. The chain carries TRBV30 and TRBJ1-1; D is uncertain. The sequence was collected from a human donor with alopecia areata. Sequenced here: CD8+ T cells sorted from blood, sampled at week 4, from a patient treated with tofacitinib. The CDR3 spells CAWSVDTEAFF. The CDR3 coding sequence is TGTGCCTGGAGTGTCGATACTGAAGCTTTCTTT.